The 18 T cell receptor beta chains below were found in one sample sequenced in a study of tumor T cells in aggressive B-cell lymphoma. Measured with immunoSEQ multiplex PCR; TCRdb has only the in-frame clones, and not every one. Here the sample spans about 10,000 clones, 75% to 85% being singletons. The sample was tumor tissue. These receptors were obtained from an adult with diffuse large B cell lymphoma.

The genes are TRBV7-9 and TRBJ2-6; TRBD1 might be the D (7 bases). The V end lost 3 bases, the J end lost 0 bases, and 9 bases lay between the germline ends. The CDR3 loop spans 16 amino acids. From germline, CDR1 is SEHNR and CDR2 FQNEAQ (reference sequence). CDR3 residues: CASSFRGASGANVLTF. The CDR3 bases are TGTGCCAGCAGCTTCAGGGGGGCCTCTGGGGCCAACGTCCTGACTTTC.

V gene TRBV28 combines with J gene TRBJ2-3, with D possibly TRBD2 on 6 matching bases. Germline values: CDR1 MDHEN, CDR2 SYDVKM. The CDR3 extends over 15 amino acids. V was clipped by 3 bases and J by 3 bases, with 13 bases between them. CDR3 amino acids: CASSLSGVATDTQYF. In nucleotides, the CDR3 is TGTGCCAGCAGTTTGTCGGGAGTGGCGACAGATACGCAGTATTTT.

The chain recombines TRBV6-5 with TRBJ1-5, with 9 bases lining up with TRBD1. Germline lookup yields CDR1 MNHEY and CDR2 SVGAGI. This CDR3 is built from 15 residues. V shed 0 bases and J 6 bases; nucleotides not matched to a gene: 3. CDR3: CASSYSNRGRQPQHF. The CDR3 nucleotides read TGTGCCAGCAGTTACTCGAACAGGGGGCGTCAGCCCCAGCATTTT.

The chain links TRBV7-2 to TRBJ1-1; no reliable D call. The CDR3 totals 16 residues. Germline CDR1 reads SGHTA; CDR2 reads FQGNSA. V was pared by 1 base and J by 0 bases, with 12 bases between. The CDR3 coding sequence is TGTGCCAGCAGCTTAGTAGCGTCAATACTGAACACTGAAGCTTTCTTT. Translating it yields CASSLVASILNTEAFF.

The J gene is TRBJ1-5, the V gene TRBV14, with 7 bases fitting TRBD1. The CDR3 totals 14 residues. J was trimmed by 7 bases and V by 5 bases; bases with no gene match: 8. Looked up from germline, CDR1 is SGHDN and CDR2 is FVKESK. CDR3 nucleotide sequence: TGTGCCAGCAGCGTCGGACAGGCGGGACAGCCCCAGCATTTT. Protein product: CASSVGQAGQPQHF.

This clone appeared a few times. The chain uses TRBV7-2 and TRBJ2-2; the D gene is possibly TRBD2 (6 bases). The CDR3 totals 14 residues. Germline values: CDR1 SGHTA, CDR2 FQGNSA. V was pared by 2 bases and J by 4 bases, with 8 bases between. The CDR3 coding sequence is TGTGCCAGCAGCTTAACTAGCAGCACCGGGGAGCTGTTTTTT. Amino acids: CASSLTSSTGELFF.

To note about this clone: Within the sample, other DNA sequences also encode this same CDR3. The chain joins TRBV7-2 to TRBJ2-1; tentative D call: TRBD2 (6 bases). V shed 5 bases and J shed 6 bases, with 11 bases lying between them. Germline V lookup: CDR1 SGHTA, CDR2 FQGNSA. The length of the CDR3 is 13 residues. CDR3 coding DNA: TGTGCCAGCAGCGGGGGGAGAGGCAATGAGCAGTTCTTC. The encoded protein is CASSGGRGNEQFF.

The V and J genes are TRBV29-1 and TRBJ2-1; 7 bases align to TRBD1. CDR3 length equals 14 residues. Germline-derived CDR1 and CDR2 are SQVTM and ANQGSEA. Losses at the gene ends were 7 bases for V and 4 bases for J; bases not matched to a gene: 10. The CDR3, as DNA: TGCAGCGCCCAGGGGGATATAGGGTACAATGAGCAGTTCTTC. It is translated as CSAQGDIGYNEQFF.

This clone was recorded once. The chain has TRBV16 and TRBJ1-2; D is unclear. Trimming took off 4 bases at V and 4 bases at J, with 16 bases between the two ends. Germline V gene lookup returns CDR1 KGHSY and CDR2 FQNENV. The CDR3 contains 15 residues. The CDR3: CASSLRSPASYGYTF. In nucleotides, the CDR3 is TGTGCCAGCAGCCTAAGGAGCCCTGCCTCCTATGGCTACACCTTC.

V usage is TRBV18 and J usage is TRBJ2-1; 8 bases are a match to TRBD1. V trimming: 0 bases; J trimming: 3 bases; junction bases outside the gene matches: 10. Germline assignment: CDR1 KGHSH and CDR2 LQKENI. The CDR3 contains 18 residues. The chain's CDR3 is CASSPPAPYRGNYNEQFF. CDR3 sequence (DNA): TGTGCCAGCTCACCACCCGCCCCCTACAGGGGGAACTACAATGAGCAGTTCTTC.

This chain joins TRBV25-1 and TRBJ2-3; 11 bases fit TRBD2. Losses at the gene ends were 4 bases for V and 6 bases for J; bases not matched to a gene: 3. There are 14 residues in the CDR3. The germline V gene has CDR1 MGHDK and CDR2 SYGVNS. The CDR3 spells CASSVPSGGDTQYF. The CDR3 DNA is TGTGCCAGCAGTGTCCCTAGCGGGGGGGATACGCAGTATTTT. The complete variable domain, with remaining parts taken from reference TRBV25-1 and TRBJ2-3, reads EADIYQTPRYLVIGTGKKITLECSQTMGHDKMYWYQQDPGMELHLIHYSYGVNSTEKGDLSSESTVSRIRTEHFPLTLESARPSHTSQYLCASSVPSGGDTQYFGPGTRLTVL.

The V and J genes are TRBV18 and TRBJ2-3, with 7 bases fitting TRBD2. The V gene end was trimmed by 6 bases and the J gene end by 1 base; junction bases not matched to a gene: 4. The CDR3 totals 14 residues. Germline V CDR1 and CDR2: KGHSH, LQKENI. CDR3 sequence (DNA): TGTGCCAGCTCCAAGGGGAGGGGCACAGATACGCAGTATTTT. It translates to CASSKGRGTDTQYF.

This chain links TRBV28 with TRBJ2-1, with D possibly matching TRBD1 (5 bases). The length of the CDR3 is 13 residues. With 7 bases removed from V and 2 bases from J, the gap between germline ends came to 9 bases. The germline V gene has CDR1 MDHEN and CDR2 SYDVKM. The CDR3 DNA reads as TGTGCCAGCACTGGGGCCGCCTACAATGAGCAGTTCTTC. Its translation: CASTGAAYNEQFF.

The genes are TRBV11-2 and TRBJ2-1, with D hard to call. The CDR3 runs 15 residues. CDR1 and CDR2 from the germline V gene are SGHAT and FQNNGV. V was cut by 4 bases and J by 0 bases, with 10 bases left in between. CDR3 loop: CASSYYEPSYNEQFF. Written as DNA, the CDR3 is TGTGCCAGCAGCTACTACGAACCCTCCTACAATGAGCAGTTCTTC.

The gene calls are TRBV7-6 and TRBJ2-3; 12 nucleotides match TRBD2. The CDR3 totals 16 residues. The germline CDR1 and CDR2 sequences are SGHVS and FNYEAQ. Losses at the gene ends were 5 bases for V and 5 bases for J; bases not matched to a gene: 8. The CDR3 DNA sequence: TGTGCCAGCAGCGCCAGACTAGCGGGAGCCGTAGATACGCAGTATTTT. As protein: CASSARLAGAVDTQYF.

V gene TRBV6-5 combines with J gene TRBJ1-5, with D possibly matching TRBD1 (5 bases). Germline V gene lookup returns CDR1 MNHEY and CDR2 SVGAGI. Trimming shortened V by 5 bases and J by 7 bases, and 12 bases separated the two germline ends. The CDR3 spans 13 residues. The CDR3 sequence: CASSRGVGQPQHF. CDR3 DNA sequence: TGTGCCAGCAGTCGGGGGGTCGGGCAGCCCCAGCATTTT.

J is TRBJ2-5 and V is TRBV7-9, with 12 bases fitting TRBD1. Per germline, CDR1 SEHNR and CDR2 FQNEAQ (reference sequence). Trimming took 5 bases from V and 5 from J; bases not matched to a gene: 12. The CDR3 consists of 17 residues. The CDR3 region is CASSGSGQGAFGETQYF. CDR3 DNA: TGTGCCAGCAGCGGATCGGGACAGGGGGCGTTTGGCGAGACCCAGTACTTC.

The chain combines TRBV27 with TRBJ2-7; TRBD1 matches at 8 bases. J lost 2 bases, V lost 2 bases, and 5 bases had no gene match. From germline, CDR1 is MNHEY and CDR2 SMNVEV (reference sequence). The CDR3 spans 15 residues. CDR3 loop: CASSLGPGGTYEQYF. Here the CDR3 DNA reads TGTGCCAGCAGTTTAGGGCCAGGGGGCACCTACGAGCAGTACTTC.